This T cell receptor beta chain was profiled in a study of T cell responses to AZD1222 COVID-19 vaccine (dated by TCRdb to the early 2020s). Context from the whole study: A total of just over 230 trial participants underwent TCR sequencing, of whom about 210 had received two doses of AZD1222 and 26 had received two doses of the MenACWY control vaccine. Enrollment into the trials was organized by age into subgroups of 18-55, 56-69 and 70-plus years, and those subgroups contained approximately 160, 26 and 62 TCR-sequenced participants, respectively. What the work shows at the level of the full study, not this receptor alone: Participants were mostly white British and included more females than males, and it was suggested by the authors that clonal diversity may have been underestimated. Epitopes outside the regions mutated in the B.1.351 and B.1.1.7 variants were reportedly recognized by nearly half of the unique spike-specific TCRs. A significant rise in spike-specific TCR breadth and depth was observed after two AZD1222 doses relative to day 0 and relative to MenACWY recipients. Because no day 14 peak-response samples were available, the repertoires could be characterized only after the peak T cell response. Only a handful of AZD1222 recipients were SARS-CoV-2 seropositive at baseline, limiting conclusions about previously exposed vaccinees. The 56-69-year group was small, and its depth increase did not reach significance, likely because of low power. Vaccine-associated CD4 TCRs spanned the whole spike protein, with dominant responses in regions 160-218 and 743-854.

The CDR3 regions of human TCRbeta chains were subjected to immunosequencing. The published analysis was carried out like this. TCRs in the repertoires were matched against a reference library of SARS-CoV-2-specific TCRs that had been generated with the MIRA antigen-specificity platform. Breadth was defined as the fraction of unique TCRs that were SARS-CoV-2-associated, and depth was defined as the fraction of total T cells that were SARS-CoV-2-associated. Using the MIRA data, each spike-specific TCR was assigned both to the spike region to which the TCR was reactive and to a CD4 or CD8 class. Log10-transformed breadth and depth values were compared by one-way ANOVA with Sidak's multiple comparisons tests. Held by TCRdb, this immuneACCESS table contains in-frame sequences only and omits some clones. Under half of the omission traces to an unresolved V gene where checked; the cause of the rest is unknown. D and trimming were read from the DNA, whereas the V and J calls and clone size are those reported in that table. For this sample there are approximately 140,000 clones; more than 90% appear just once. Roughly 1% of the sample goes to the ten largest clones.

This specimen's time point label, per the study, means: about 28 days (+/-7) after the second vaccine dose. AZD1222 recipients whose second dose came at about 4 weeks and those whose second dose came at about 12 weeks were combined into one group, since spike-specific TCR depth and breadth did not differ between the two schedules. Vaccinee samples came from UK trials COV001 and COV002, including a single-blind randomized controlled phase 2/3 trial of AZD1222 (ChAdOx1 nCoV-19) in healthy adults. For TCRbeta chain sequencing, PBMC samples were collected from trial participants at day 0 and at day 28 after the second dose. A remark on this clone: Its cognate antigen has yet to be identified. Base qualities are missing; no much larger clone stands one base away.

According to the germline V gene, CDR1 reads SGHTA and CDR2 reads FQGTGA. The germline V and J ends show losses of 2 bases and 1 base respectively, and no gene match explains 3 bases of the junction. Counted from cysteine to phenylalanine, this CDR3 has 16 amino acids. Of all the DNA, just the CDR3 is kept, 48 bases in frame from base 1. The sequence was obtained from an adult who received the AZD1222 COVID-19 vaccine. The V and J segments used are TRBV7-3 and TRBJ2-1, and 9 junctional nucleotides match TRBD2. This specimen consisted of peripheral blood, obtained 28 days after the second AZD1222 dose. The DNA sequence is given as TGTGCCAGCAGCTTAGTACTAGCGGGTTCCTACAATGAGCAGTTCTTC. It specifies CASSLVLAGSYNEQFF.